The rows below give T cell receptor beta chains drawn from one sample of a study of post-analysis software for immune sequencing data. From the PCR reads, TCRdb called clonotypes with MiXCR, one entry per CDR3 protein. Among under 900,000 distinct CDR3 sequences listed, roughly 58% were seen once. Sequenced input: blood. These receptors all stem from a girl aged 10-17 years with multiple sclerosis. Each CDR3 is given with its conserved first and last residue. The order of the fields is clone size, D gene, V gene, J gene, CDR3 DNA, CDR3 protein. The D gene is left open where the match is weak. Rows may omit the clone size; those that give it use once, few, many or a size class.

.	TRBD1	TRBV7-6	TRBJ2-7	TGTGCCAGCAGCTTAGTGCGGACAGGGACGAGGATCGAGCAGTACTTC	CASSLVRTGTRIEQYF
.	TRBD2	TRBV20-1	TRBJ2-5	TGCAGTGCCCGACTAACGGGAGGTCGACAAGAGACCCAGTACTTC	CSARLTGGRQETQYF
.	.	TRBV12-3/TRBV12-4	TRBJ1-2	TGTGCCAGCAGTGGGGACGGCGTCTATGGCTACACCTTC	CASSGDGVYGYTF
.	.	TRBV21-1	TRBJ2-7	TGTGCCAGCAGCACTCAGGACAGGGGGCGGGGGAGCAGTACTTTC	CASSTQDRGRGSSTF
few	.	TRBV15	TRBJ2-4	TGTGCCACCAGCAGAGATCCTGGCAGCTACGCGCAGTACTTC	CATSRDPGSYAQYF
.	TRBD2	TRBV7-6	TRBJ2-1	TGTGCCAGCAGCCCCGGGGGGACTAGCGCGTACAATGAGCAGTTCTTC	CASSPGGTSAYNEQFF
.	TRBD2	TRBV20-1	TRBJ2-1	TGCAGTGCCCACCGCCCAGCGGGAGCTCGAAATGAGCAGTTCTTC	CSAHRPAGARNEQFF
.	TRBD2	TRBV11-2	TRBJ2-1	TGTGCCAGCAGCCCCCTCCGCTCGCGGGGGGGCAATGAGCAGTTCTTC	CASSPLRSRGGNEQFF
.	.	TRBV20-1	TRBJ1-6	TGCAGTGCTAGAGAGCGGGGGGTATATTCACCCCTCCACTTT	CSARERGVYSPLHF
.	.	TRBV11-2	TRBJ2-7	TGTGCCAGCAGCTTAGCACTCTCTCTGGAGCAGTACTTC	CASSLALSLEQYF
.	.	TRBV20-1	TRBJ1-2	TGCAGTGCTAGTGCCAGGGGCGGAGGCTACACCTTC	CSASARGGGYTF
.	.	TRBV2	TRBJ1-5	TGTGCCAGCAGGGGACTCGGTAGCAATCAGCCCCAGCATTTT	CASRGLGSNQPQHF
few	TRBD1	TRBV7-3	TRBJ2-7	TGTGCCAGCAGCCTCCACAGGGGGCCCTACGAGCAGTACTTC	CASSLHRGPYEQYF
few	TRBD1	TRBV7-6	TRBJ2-5	TGTGCCAGCAGCTTTAGCCCGACAGGGACAGAGACCCAGTACTTC	CASSFSPTGTETQYF
.	.	TRBV19	TRBJ2-7	TGTGCCATACAGGTCTTTAACTCCTACGAGCAGTACTTC	CAIQVFNSYEQYF
.	.	TRBV6-6	TRBJ1-5	TGTGCCAGCAGTTACGTTGGGGGGGATAGCAATCAGCCCCAGCATTTT	CASSYVGGDSNQPQHF
.	.	TRBV6-5	TRBJ1-6	TGTGCCAGCAGGACCCCGGGGAACTATAATTCACCCCTCCACTTT	CASRTPGNYNSPLHF
.	TRBD2	TRBV20-1	TRBJ2-7	TGCAGTGCTAGAGATGACCTAGCGGGAGACTACGAGCAGTACTTC	CSARDDLAGDYEQYF
.	.	TRBV7-3	TRBJ2-3	TGTGCCAGCAGCCGGGGACTTCAGGATACGCAGTATTTT	CASSRGLQDTQYF
.	TRBD1	TRBV6-5	TRBJ1-5	TGTGCCGGCAGTAAAGAGACAGGGCATCAGCCCCAGCATTTT	CAGSKETGHQPQHF
.	.	TRBV6-5	TRBJ1-6	TGTGCCAGCACCCTCCGACGGGCGATCAATTCACCCCTCCACTTT	CASTLRRAINSPLHF
.	.	TRBV5-1	TRBJ2-4	TGCGCCGGCAAGGAAAACATTCAGTACTTC	CAGKENIQYF
.	.	TRBV29-1	TRBJ2-3	TGCAGCGTTACATTCACAGATACGCAGTATTTT	CSVTFTDTQYF